The present TCR beta chain was sequenced within a study of T cell responses to AZD1222 COVID-19 vaccine. Study results and caveats: Close to half of all spike-specific TCRs reportedly target regions of the variants that are unmutated. A rise in Spike-specific TCR breadth and depth followed two AZD1222 doses. All repertoire sampling was performed exclusively after the peak T cell response.

This clone was detected only once. What it binds is not known. Investigators merged groups given second doses at roughly 4 or roughly 12 weeks. Repertoires were generated with immunoSEQ multiplex PCR, while TCRdb's copy carries only in-frame clones and drops some. Here the sample spans roughly 65,000 clones, approximately 87% being singletons. The CDR3 length is 15 residues. With 0 bases removed from V and 1 base from J, the gap between germline ends came to 10 bases. CDR1 GTSNPN and CDR2 SVGIG come from the germline V gene (reference sequence). V and J are TRBV30 and TRBJ1-5; D remains unclear. The sequenced sample was peripheral blood, obtained 28 days after the second AZD1222 dose. This clonotype was sampled from an adult who received the AZD1222 COVID-19 vaccine. The CDR3 spells CAWSVPGGSNQPQHF. The CDR3 DNA is TGTGCCTGGAGTGTACCCGGTGGGAGCAATCAGCCCCAGCATTTT.